Presented here are 2 T cell receptor beta chains from one specimen sequenced in a study of T cell responses to AZD1222 COVID-19 vaccine. TCRdb keeps only in-frame clones here, not all; method: immunoSEQ multiplex PCR. The sample lists 100,000 or so clones, about 94% occurring once. Sample: peripheral blood, taken 28 days after the second AZD1222 dose. The receptors were sampled from an adult who received the AZD1222 COVID-19 vaccine.

This CDR3 reads CASSFGSGTDTQYF. CDR3 bases: TGTGCCAGCAGCTTTGGAAGCGGCACAGATACGCAGTATTTT. The chain has TRBV11-2 and TRBJ2-3; D unclear. The V and J ends lost 3 bases and 1 base respectively, with 8 bases between them. The germline V gene encodes CDR1 SGHAT and CDR2 FQNNGV. The CDR3 has 14 residues.

The CDR3 sequence is CASREEGASPIFYGYTF. The CDR3 coding sequence is TGTGCCAGCAGGGAGGAGGGGGCCTCACCGATTTTCTATGGCTACACCTTC. The chain has TRBV28 and TRBJ1-2; TRBD1 matches at 7 bases. J gave up 4 bases and V 6 bases, and 17 bases lay outside the gene matches. Germline assignment: CDR1 MDHEN and CDR2 SYDVKM. The CDR3 contains 17 residues.